The clone carrying this T cell receptor beta chain was counted a single time. Its target is not known. The sample is drawn from a study of cytomegalovirus exposure and HLA in healthy donors. Study conclusions and caveats: Altogether, some 170 TCR beta chains were recorded as cytomegalovirus-associated.

Healthy people donating bone marrow made up the donors. The PCR ran on 60 Vbeta and 13 Jbeta primers. In the original processing: Approximately 86 million unique TCR beta chains, roughly 10 million shared, were counted in a later analysis. Clones were sequenced by immunoSEQ multiplex PCR, and TCRdb holds only the in-frame ones, with some missing. V and J calls and clone size are as listed in that table; D and trimming were resolved from the DNA. The data show fewer than 200,000 clones, with around 68% seen just once and 1.1% to 1.5% held by the top ten. The TCR sequence derives from a man aged 50-59 years in good health and CMV-seronegative. The sample consisted of PBMCs.

Written as DNA, the CDR3 is TGTGCCAGCAGCTTATGGGGGGAGGACAATGAGCAGTTCTTC. Translation gives CASSLWGEDNEQFF. The rearrangement joins TRBV7-8 to TRBJ2-1; maybe TRBD2 (6 bases). There are 14 residues in the CDR3. Germline V CDR1 and CDR2: SGHVS, FQNEAQ. Trimming cost V 2 bases and J 5 bases, with 10 bases left between them.